These 6 T cell receptor beta chains share one sample of origin, sequenced in a study of blood T cell repertoires in COVID-19. Sequencing was performed with immunoSEQ multiplex PCR; in TCRdb, only in-frame clones are kept and a portion is missing. Seen here are approximately 300,000 clones, 90% observed once, and the top ten hold around 0.93%. The specimen was peripheral blood. These receptors came from a woman aged 40 to 50 with COVID-19, enrolled during active disease.

This rearrangement joins TRBV6-5 to TRBJ1-2; the match to TRBD1 covers 9 bases. There are 14 residues in the CDR3. V trimming: 3 bases; J trimming: 10 bases; junction bases outside the gene matches: 9. The germline V gene has CDR1 MNHEY and CDR2 SVGAGI. The chain's CDR3 is CASSYSTGGGFYTF. DNA for the CDR3: TGTGCCAGCAGTTATTCAACAGGGGGCGGATTCTACACCTTC.

CDR3 loop: CASSSPTGKLDTEAFF. Here the CDR3 DNA reads TGTGCCAGCAGTTCCCCGACAGGCAAGTTGGACACTGAAGCTTTCTTT. V usage is TRBV6-2 or TRBV6-3 and J usage is TRBJ1-1, with D tentatively TRBD1 (6 bases). The CDR3 has 16 residues. V was clipped by 4 bases and J by 3 bases, with 18 bases between them. Germline CDR1 reads MNHEY; CDR2 reads SVGEGT.

The rearrangement uses TRBV4-3 and TRBJ2-5; weak D call: TRBD2 (6 bases). This CDR3 region has 15 residues. Trimming shortened V by 1 base and J by 3 bases, and 12 bases separated the two germline ends. The germline V gene encodes CDR1 LGHNA and CDR2 YSLEER. The DNA of the CDR3 is TGCGCCAGCAGCCAAGTAAGGGAGCGGGAAGAGACCCAGTACTTC. It specifies CASSQVREREETQYF.

The gene calls are TRBV4-3 and TRBJ2-1, with 8 positions matching TRBD2. Germline V gene sequence: CDR1 LGHNA, CDR2 YSLEER. The CDR3 extends over 16 amino acids. J gave up 5 bases and V 4 bases, and 10 bases lay outside the gene matches. The CDR3 sequence is CASSRGLARGDNEQFF. CDR3 coding DNA: TGCGCCAGCAGCCGCGGACTAGCCCGAGGGGACAATGAGCAGTTCTTC.

The rearrangement joins TRBV28 to TRBJ2-7; the match to TRBD1 covers 9 bases. V shed 5 bases, J shed 7 bases, and the junction held 12 bases outside the gene matches. The CDR3 extends over 15 amino acids. Germline values: CDR1 MDHEN, CDR2 SYDVKM. The CDR3 DNA follows: TGTGCCAGCAGTGCACAGGGGGCCTTTGCGGATGAGCAGTACTTC. It is translated as CASSAQGAFADEQYF.

The V gene is TRBV5-1, the J gene TRBJ2-7, with TRBD1 identical over 7 bases. CDR1 SGHRS and CDR2 YFSETQ come from the germline V gene. J lost 0 bases, V lost 4 bases, and 10 bases had no gene match. The CDR3 runs 16 residues. The CDR3 nucleotides are TGCGCCAGCAGCACAAGTACAGGGGCCGGCTCCTACGAGCAGTACTTC. Its protein is CASSTSTGAGSYEQYF.